Detailed here is one T cell receptor beta chain. This clonotype was counted many times. The antigen it recognizes is unknown. The input lacks base qualities; no much larger clone sits a single base away. Receptors were amplified or captured by multiplex PCR. Sequenced on an Illumina HiSeq 4000. iRepertoire HTBI primers and Arm-PCR amplification of CDR3 regions were used to construct TCR beta libraries. PCR products were gel purified before sequencing. In the paper's pipeline: A total of around 66 TRBV and under 15 TRBJ segments were identified across samples and were used for gene usage analysis of CDR3 amino acid clonotypes. COPE and FqMerger were used to merge filtered high-quality paired reads into contigs. BLAST was used to align contigs to IMGT TRBV, TRBD and TRBJ reference genes, with CDR3 defined following IMGT. Any clonotype with a frequency above 0.1% was classified as a highly expanded clone. Shannon entropy served as the measure of repertoire diversity, while the Gini coefficient captured V-J evenness. Clonotypes shared by more than one individual were considered public. The raw public data were reprocessed by TCRdb itself: fastp quality trimming at Q25, MiXCR clonotype calling, in-frame beta chains only. Here each entry gathers all rows of one CDR3 protein and keeps the most common genes and DNA. The V and J calls were not made by the authors but by TCRdb's processing. Here the sample has around 450,000 distinct CDR3 sequences; about 15% occur a single time. Of the sample, 16% falls within the top ten clones.

The sample is drawn from a study of regulatory T cells in long-lasting Graves disease (dated by TCRdb to the early 2020s). In the study overall: In the newly diagnosed Graves' disease group, patients had been taking antithyroid drugs for less than 3 months. A total of about 33 samples underwent TCR sequencing, from about 13 patients with persistent Graves' disease and approximately 20 patients with newly diagnosed Graves' disease. The study took place in China and was registered as a clinical trial. This study used TCR sequencing and RNA sequencing of peripheral blood to compare persistent Graves' disease patients against newly diagnosed Graves' disease patients.

The time point label of this sample denotes: newly diagnosed GD, antithyroid drugs for less than 3 months. For both TCR sequencing and RNA sequencing, RNA was extracted from PBMCs using TRIzol. The diagnosis of Graves' disease followed American Thyroid Association guidelines. Patients for the study were recruited at an endocrinology department in Xi'an, China. Each patient gave approximately 10 milliliters of peripheral blood, collected in an EDTA anticoagulant tube. Ficoll Paque Plus density gradient separation was used to isolate PBMCs, and no further T cell sorting was done. RNA quality was checked with an Agilent 2100 Bioanalyzer and agarose gel, and concentration with a NanoDrop 2000. The CDR1 and CDR2 encoded by the germline V gene are MNHNS and SASEGT. Germline trimming: 3 bases from V, 2 bases from J; junction bases outside gene matches: 0. From its cysteine to its phenylalanine, the CDR3 spans 15 amino acids. The only DNA kept is the CDR3, 45 bases in frame from the first base.

General study outcomes and caveats: The small sample size was acknowledged by the authors as a limitation that may reduce accuracy. Persistent patients shared more public clonotypes among themselves (around 3,000) than newly diagnosed patients did (more than 950). Only the TCR beta chain was sequenced and analyzed. Persistent disease showed preferential use of TRBV28, TRBJ1-2 and TRBJ2-5, whereas newly diagnosed disease favored TRBV20-1 and TRBJ2-1. Only peripheral blood was studied, because thyroid tissue, the primary lesion, was inaccessible. Compared with newly diagnosed patients, patients with persistent Graves' disease had lower TCR Shannon entropy and fewer highly expanded clones, which suggests clonal expansion.

Separately, the same data were catalogued under a study of T cells in Graves' hyperthyroidism and ophthalmopathy. As that second study puts it: Stable Graves' hyperthyroidism was defined as no progression to ophthalmopathy during 18 months of follow-up. Hyperthyroidism patients were newly diagnosed, with disease duration under 2 months, and aged 18 to 65 years. The study excluded patients with uncontrolled infections, other autoimmune diseases, pregnancy or lactation. Diagnoses were established on the basis of clinical symptoms, serum thyroxine and TRAb, thyroid ultrasound, and orbital computed tomography. A first-round RT-PCR of the TCR CDR3 used the HTBI primer set with the Qiagen OneStep RT-PCR kit. Most expanded thyroid clonotypes (frequency above 0.001) were also detected in blood, a finding suggesting that blood repertoires may reflect thyroid immune responses. A model built on a 13 V-J signature distinguished ophthalmopathy from stable hyperthyroidism, reaching approximately 89% sensitivity and around 82% specificity in cross-validation and 80%/75% in testing. In validation, the model predicted progression to ophthalmopathy with approximately 71% sensitivity and approximately 72% specificity, a median of 6.5 months before onset. To identify distinguishing TCR V-J signatures, a discovery cohort of 90 to 100 patients was used, comprising roughly 45 with Graves' ophthalmopathy and roughly 60 with stable Graves' hyperthyroidism. Whether ophthalmopathy could be predicted prospectively was tested in an independent validation cohort made up of roughly 20 hyperthyroidism patients plus 17 patients who later progressed to ophthalmopathy. For training and testing, the 100 or so patients in the discovery cohort were randomly divided in a 7:3 ratio. In addition, the study compared T-cell repertoires in thyroid tissue and in blood from roughly 6 Graves' hyperthyroidism patients. Following sampling, methimazole starting at 30 mg daily was given to hyperthyroidism patients, and high-dose intravenous methylprednisolone was given to ophthalmopathy patients. Libraries were constructed in a second round of multiplex PCR, after which size selection and purification were performed. Libraries were sequenced paired-end with 100 bp reads on an Illumina HiSeq2000. SOAPnuke was used to process the raw data, throwing out any read that contained adapters or uncalled bases, had a mean Phred below 15, or lacked an exact constant-primer or identifier match. High-quality paired reads were merged using COPE v1.2.5, and each unique nucleotide sequence was defined as a clonotype. MiTCR v1.1 was used to align the clonotypes against IMGT TRBV, TRBD and TRBJ reference segments. The analysis was restricted to V-J combinations with a frequency above 0.0001, which together covered 98% to 99.2% of the repertoires. The TCS score was defined as F50 (clonal expansion) divided by E x V (chaos), with BLOSUM62-based TCRdist calculated between CDR3 peptides within each V-J. Welch's t-statistics and random forest reduced around 510 V-J features to 10 to 15, which were used in a naive Bayes classifier (R e1071). No statistical method was used to fix the sample size in advance, and group allocation was not hidden from the investigators. The paper reports TCR Vbeta CDR3 sequencing of over 120 peripheral blood samples: around 41 ophthalmopathy, roughly 74 hyperthyroidism and around 17 progressor patients.

The sequence was collected from a woman under 40 with Graves disease. Donor details come from another sample of the same person, matched by shared clones. Sample: peripheral blood mononuclear cells (PBMCs), taken at new diagnosis, from a patient treated with antithyroid drugs. The chain joins TRBV6-1 to TRBJ2-7; TRBD2 lines up with 14 middle nucleotides. The sequence in DNA is TGTGCCAGCAGTGAGGGACTAGCGGGAGCCTACGAGCAGTACTTC. This is translated as CASSEGLAGAYEQYF.